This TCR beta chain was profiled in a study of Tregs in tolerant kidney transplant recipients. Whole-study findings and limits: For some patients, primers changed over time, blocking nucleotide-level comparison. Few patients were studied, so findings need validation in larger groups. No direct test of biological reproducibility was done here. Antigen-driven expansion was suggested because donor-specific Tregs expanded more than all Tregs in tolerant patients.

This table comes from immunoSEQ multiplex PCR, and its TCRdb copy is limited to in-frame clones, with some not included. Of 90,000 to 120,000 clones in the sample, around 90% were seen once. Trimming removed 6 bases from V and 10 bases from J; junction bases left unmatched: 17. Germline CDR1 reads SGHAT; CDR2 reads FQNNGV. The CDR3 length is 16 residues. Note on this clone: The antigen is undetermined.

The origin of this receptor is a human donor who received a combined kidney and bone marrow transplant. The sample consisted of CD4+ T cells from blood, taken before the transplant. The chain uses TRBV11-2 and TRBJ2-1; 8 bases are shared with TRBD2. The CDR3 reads CASSPGGLVGPGEQFF. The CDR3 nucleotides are TGTGCCAGCAGTCCGGGGGGACTAGTTGGCCCGGGGGAGCAGTTCTTC.